Below, 17 T cell receptor beta chains from the same sample are listed, as sequenced in a study of radiotherapy plus CTLA-4 blockade in lung cancer (dated by TCRdb to the late 2010s). Libraries were prepared through the immunoSEQ multiplex PCR assay. TCRdb stores this immuneACCESS table with in-frame sequences only. Part of the clones is absent; in the studies checked, under half of the shortfall reflects unresolved V genes, and no reason is known for the rest. This sample gives about 47,000 clones in total; around 69% of them show up just once. The top ten hold roughly 8% of the sample. Source: peripheral blood, taken from a patient treated with radiotherapy plus ipilimumab. The origin of the receptors is a human donor with non-small cell lung cancer who had stable disease on radiotherapy plus ipilimumab.

This clone was detected once. The chain uses TRBV7-9 and TRBJ2-7, with a tentative D call TRBD1 (7 bases). Looked up from germline, CDR1 is SEHNR and CDR2 is FQNEAQ (reference sequence). V lost 5 bases and J lost 2, with 13 bases in between. The CDR3 runs to 14 residues. The chain's CDR3 is CASSQGGPAYEQYV. In DNA form, the CDR3 reads TGTGCCAGCAGCCAGGGGGGCCCCGCCTACGAGCAGTACGTC.

This sequence joins TRBV11-2 and TRBJ2-7; D gene ambiguous. The CDR3 is 13 residues long. Trimming shortened V by 7 bases and J by 2 bases, and 12 bases separated the two germline ends. Germline lookup yields CDR1 SGHAT and CDR2 FQNNGV. The CDR3 nucleotides read TGTGCCAGCACTCTGACAAACACCTACGAGCAGTACGTC. Residues: CASTLTNTYEQYV.

The chain uses TRBV18 and TRBJ1-1, with D unresolved. The ends were cut back, 6 bases at V and 1 base at J, with 12 bases in the middle. Looked up from germline, CDR1 is KGHSH and CDR2 is LQKENI. The CDR3 runs 14 residues. The chain's CDR3 is CASSPNPGNTEAFF. CDR3 DNA sequence: TGTGCCAGCTCCCCAAATCCAGGGAACACTGAAGCTTTCTTT.

The chain carries TRBV25-1 and TRBJ2-6; the D gene is possibly TRBD2 (7 bases). The germline V gene encodes CDR1 MGHDK and CDR2 SYGVNS. V lost 7 bases to trimming and J lost 2 bases, with 15 bases between them. This CDR3 spans 16 amino acids. The CDR3 is CASIHEGGAGANVLTF. CDR3 DNA: TGTGCCAGCATCCATGAGGGGGGGGCTGGGGCCAACGTCCTGACTTTC. The full variable domain, rest sourced from reference TRBV25-1 and TRBJ2-6, is EADIYQTPRYLVIGTGKKITLECSQTMGHDKMYWYQQDPGMELHLIHYSYGVNSTEKGDLSSESTVSRIRTEHFPLTLESARPSHTSQYLCASIHEGGAGANVLTFGAGSRLTVL.

The chain uses TRBV7-2 and TRBJ1-3; 7 bases are a match to TRBD1. The germline V gene has CDR1 SGHTA and CDR2 FQGNSA. After removal of 1 base from V and 8 bases from J, the junction contained 5 bases not matched to a gene. The CDR3 length is 14 residues. The CDR3 loop reads CASSLVGGADTIYF. The CDR3 DNA is TGTGCCAGCAGCTTAGTAGGGGGCGCGGACACCATATATTTT.

This clone was counted a few times. V is TRBV7-9 and J is TRBJ2-7, with 7 nucleotides matching TRBD1. CDR1 and CDR2 from the germline V gene are SEHNR and FQNEAQ (reference sequence). The CDR3 is made up of 14 amino acids. Trimming took 5 bases from V and 7 from J; bases not matched to a gene: 11. CDR3 sequence reads: CASSPDYRGMEQYV. CDR3 in DNA: TGTGCCAGCAGCCCCGACTACAGGGGTATGGAGCAGTACGTC.

The chain joins TRBV30 to TRBJ1-6; possible D gene TRBD1, 6 bases. CDR1 GTSNPN and CDR2 SVGIG come from the germline V gene (reference sequence). Trimming took off 0 bases at V and 9 bases at J, with 12 bases between the two ends. CDR3 size: 14 residues. The CDR3 protein is CAWSVRGGGSPLHF. In DNA, the CDR3 is TGTGCCTGGAGTGTCAGGGGAGGGGGTTCACCCCTCCACTTT.

There are a few counts of this clone. This chain uses TRBV19 with TRBJ2-7; perhaps TRBD1 as D (6 bases). The CDR3 covers 11 residues. CDR1 and CDR2 (germline): LNHDA, SQIVND (reference sequence). The CDR3 coding sequence is TGTGCTTCAGGCAGGGGCCACGAGCAGTACTTC. This sequence encodes CASGRGHEQYF. The full variable domain, its missing parts supplied by reference TRBV19 and TRBJ2-7, is DGGITQSPKYLFRKEGQNVTLSCEQNLNHDAMYWYRQDPGQGLRLIYYSQIVNDFQKGDIAEGYSVSREKKESFPLTVTSAQKNPTAFYLCASGRGHEQYFGPGTRLTVT.

This rearrangement joins TRBV11-2 to TRBJ1-3; tentatively, D is TRBD1 (6 bases). Trimming left V 2 bases short and J 0 bases short, with 11 bases between. Germline V gene data show CDR1 as SGHAT and CDR2 as FQNNGV. This CDR3 has 16 residues. The chain's CDR3 is CASSLSGVSSGNTIYF. As DNA, the CDR3 is TGTGCCAGCAGCTTATCAGGGGTTAGCTCTGGAAACACCATATATTTT.

This chain uses TRBV5-4 with TRBJ1-2, with 8 bases that match TRBD1. V trimming: 2 bases; J trimming: 2 bases; junction bases outside the gene matches: 5. CDR3 size: 15 residues. CDR1 and CDR2 (germline): SGHNT, YYREEE (reference sequence). CDR3 region: CASSLPGGINYGYTF. CDR3 nucleotide sequence: TGTGCCAGCAGCTTACCAGGGGGCATAAACTATGGCTACACCTTC.

The J gene is TRBJ2-3, the V gene TRBV21-1; TRBD1 is the table's D call and was not checked against the DNA. TRBV21-1 corresponds to a pseudogene. The length of the CDR3 is 16 residues. CDR3 DNA: TGTGCCAGCAGCACCAGGACAGGATCGTGCACAGATACGCAGTATTTT. It encodes CASSTRTGSCTDTQYF.

The chain has TRBV7-9 and TRBJ1-1; D unresolved. V gave up 1 base and J gave up 6 bases, with 15 bases separating them. The CDR3 sequence is 15 residues long. In germline, CDR1 is SEHNR, CDR2 FQNEAQ (reference sequence). In DNA, the CDR3 is TGTGCCAGCAGCTTAGTGGGAGGCGGGTCCCCTGAAGCTTTCTTT. Residues: CASSLVGGGSPEAFF.

The chain is built from TRBV7-3 and TRBJ1-6, with D possibly matching TRBD1 (6 bases). The CDR3 is 14 amino acids. Trimming took 5 bases from V and 7 from J, leaving 12 bases between them. Germline V gene sequence: CDR1 SGHTA, CDR2 FQGTGA. The CDR3 DNA reads as TGTGCCAGCAGCGACAGCCAGGGGAATTCACCCCTCCACTTT. It specifies CASSDSQGNSPLHF.

This clone was recorded once. V gene TRBV9 combines with J gene TRBJ2-2; D uncertain. The CDR3 is made up of 12 amino acids. Between the trimmed V and J ends, which lost 0 bases and 7 bases, there was a span of 4 bases. Germline V gene data show CDR1 as SGDLS and CDR2 as YYNGEE. The DNA for the CDR3 is TGTGCCAGCAGCGTAGATGTCGGGGAGCTGTTTTTT. Its protein is CASSVDVGELFF. The full variable domain, rest sourced from reference TRBV9 and TRBJ2-2, is DSGVTQTPKHLITATGQRVTLRCSPRSGDLSVYWYQQSLDQGLQFLIQYYNGEERAKGNILERFSAQQFPDLHSELNLSSLELGDSALYFCASSVDVGELFFGEGSRLTVL.

The chain links TRBV7-3 to TRBJ2-1, with D possibly TRBD2 on 6 matching bases. There are 15 residues in the CDR3. Germline assignment: CDR1 SGHTA and CDR2 FQGTGA. Trimming removed 4 bases from V and 7 bases from J, with 17 bases in between. CDR3 DNA: TGTGCCAGCAGCTCCAGGGAGGCGGGGTGGAATGAGCAGTTCTTC. It specifies CASSSREAGWNEQFF.

The chain uses TRBV7-9 and TRBJ1-2, with 9 bases aligning to TRBD1. The junction had 2 bases not matched to a gene; V was cut back by 5 bases and J by 7 bases. The CDR3 runs 12 residues. Per the germline V gene, CDR1 is SEHNR and CDR2 is FQNEAQ (reference sequence). The CDR3 protein is CASSPQGAGYTF. CDR3 DNA: TGTGCCAGCAGCCCACAGGGGGCTGGCTACACCTTC.

The CDR3 loop is CASSFAGTGNNQPQHF. CDR3 DNA sequence: TGTGCCAGCAGCTTTGCCGGGACAGGGAACAATCAGCCCCAGCATTTT. This chain connects TRBV7-2 to TRBJ1-5; 9 nucleotides align to TRBD1. Germline V gene data show CDR1 as SGHTA and CDR2 as FQGNSA. This CDR3 region has 16 residues. J gave up 3 bases and V 3 bases, and 6 bases lay outside the gene matches.